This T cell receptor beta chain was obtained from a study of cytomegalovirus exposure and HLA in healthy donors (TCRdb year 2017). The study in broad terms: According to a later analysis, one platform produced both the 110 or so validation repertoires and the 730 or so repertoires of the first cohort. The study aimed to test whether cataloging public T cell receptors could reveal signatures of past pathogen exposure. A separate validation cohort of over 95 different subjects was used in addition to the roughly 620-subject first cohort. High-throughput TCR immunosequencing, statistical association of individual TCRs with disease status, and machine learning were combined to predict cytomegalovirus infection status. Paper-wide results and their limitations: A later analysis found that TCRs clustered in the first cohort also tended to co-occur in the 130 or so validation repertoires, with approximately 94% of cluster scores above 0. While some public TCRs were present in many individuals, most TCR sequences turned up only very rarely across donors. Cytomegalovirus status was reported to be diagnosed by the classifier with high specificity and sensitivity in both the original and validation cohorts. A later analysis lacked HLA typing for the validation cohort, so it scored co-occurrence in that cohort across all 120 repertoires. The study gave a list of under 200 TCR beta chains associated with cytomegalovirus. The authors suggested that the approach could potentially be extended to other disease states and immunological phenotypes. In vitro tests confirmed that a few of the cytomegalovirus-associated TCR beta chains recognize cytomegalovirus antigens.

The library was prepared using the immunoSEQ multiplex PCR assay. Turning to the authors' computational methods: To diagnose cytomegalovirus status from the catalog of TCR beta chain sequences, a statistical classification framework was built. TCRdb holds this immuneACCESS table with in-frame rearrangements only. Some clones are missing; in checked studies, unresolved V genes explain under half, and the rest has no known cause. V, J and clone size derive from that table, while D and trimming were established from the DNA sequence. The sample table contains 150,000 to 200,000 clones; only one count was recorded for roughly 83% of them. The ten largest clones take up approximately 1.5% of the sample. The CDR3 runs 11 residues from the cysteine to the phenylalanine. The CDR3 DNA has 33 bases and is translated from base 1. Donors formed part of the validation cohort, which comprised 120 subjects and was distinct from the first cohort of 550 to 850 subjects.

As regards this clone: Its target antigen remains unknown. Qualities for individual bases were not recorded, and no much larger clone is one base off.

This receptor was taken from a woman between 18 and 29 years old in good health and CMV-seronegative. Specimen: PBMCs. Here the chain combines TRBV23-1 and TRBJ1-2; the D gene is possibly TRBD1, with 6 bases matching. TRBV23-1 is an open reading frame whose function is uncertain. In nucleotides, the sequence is TGCGCTACACAGGGCTGCTATGGCTACACCTTC. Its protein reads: CATQGCYGYTF.